A single sample is the source of the 27 T cell receptor beta chains below, sequenced in a study of blood T cell repertoires in COVID-19. Data came from immunoSEQ multiplex PCR; TCRdb stores just in-frame clones and leaves some out. Of 210,000 or so clones in the sample, more than 75% were seen once. The sample was peripheral blood. The source of these receptors is a man in his forties with active or convalescent COVID-19.

This clone was seen once. The V gene is TRBV19, the J gene TRBJ1-5, with 10 bases that match TRBD1. Per germline, CDR1 LNHDA and CDR2 SQIVND (reference sequence). The ends lost 6 bases at V and 5 bases at J; junction bases unmatched: 7. The CDR3 runs 15 residues. DNA of the CDR3: TGTGCCAGTAGCGTTGGGACAGGGGCTTATCAGCCCCAGCATTTT. The encoded protein is CASSVGTGAYQPQHF.

The chain links TRBV6-1 to TRBJ1-1; D is unclear. The CDR3 spans 17 residues. With 2 bases removed from V and 0 bases from J, the gap between germline ends came to 16 bases. Germline V CDR1 and CDR2: MNHNS, SASEGT. The CDR3 loop is CASSELVLGAVNTEAFF. The CDR3 nucleotides are TGTGCCAGCAGTGAACTAGTTTTAGGCGCCGTGAACACTGAAGCTTTCTTT.

The J gene is TRBJ1-5, the V gene TRBV5-6; maybe TRBD1 (5 bases). The CDR3 covers 15 residues. Germline CDR1 SGHDT, CDR2 YYEEEE. V was cut by 2 bases and J by 4 bases, with 13 bases left in between. The DNA of the CDR3 is TGTGCCAGCAGCTTCACGGGACTCGGAAATCAGCCCCAGCATTTT. Translated, it gives CASSFTGLGNQPQHF.

The V call is TRBV3-1 (or the pseudogene TRBV3-2), the J call TRBJ2-3; 9 bases are a match to TRBD2. Germline assignment: CDR1 LGHDT and CDR2 YNNKEL (reference sequence). The CDR3 runs to 17 residues. V lost 2 bases and J lost 0; bases outside the gene matches: 6. The CDR3 reads CASSQIGTSPSTDTQYF. As DNA, the CDR3 is TGTGCCAGCAGCCAAATCGGGACTAGCCCTAGCACAGATACGCAGTATTTT.

J is TRBJ2-2 and V is TRBV11-3, with TRBD1 identical over 8 bases. Germline V gives CDR1 SGHNT, CDR2 YENEEA. CDR3 length equals 15 residues. The V gene end was trimmed by 5 bases and the J gene end by 2 bases; junction bases not matched to a gene: 4. DNA of the CDR3: TGTGCCAGCAGCCTTGGACAGGGCAACACCGGGGAGCTGTTTTTT. It translates to CASSLGQGNTGELFF.

The genes are TRBV5-8 and TRBJ1-2, with D maybe TRBD1 (5 bases). Between the trimmed V and J ends, which lost 1 base and 7 bases, there was a span of 17 bases. From germline, CDR1 is SGHTS and CDR2 YDEGEE. There are 15 residues in the CDR3. This chain's CDR3 is CASSLFDGGGSGYTF. In nucleotides, the CDR3 is TGTGCCAGCAGCTTGTTTGACGGGGGTGGGTCTGGCTACACCTTC.

The V gene is TRBV28, the J gene TRBJ1-2; 8 positions agree with TRBD1. CDR3 length: 15 amino acids. Trimming took 5 bases from V and 1 from J; bases not matched to a gene: 6. Germline values: CDR1 MDHEN, CDR2 SYDVKM. CDR3 amino acids: CASSPHRGNNYGYTF. The DNA for the CDR3 is TGTGCCAGCAGTCCCCACAGGGGGAATAACTATGGCTACACCTTC.

This chain links TRBV13 with TRBJ1-4; 9 nucleotides agree with TRBD1. Germline V lookup: CDR1 PRHDT, CDR2 FYEKMQ (reference sequence). V gave up 4 bases and J gave up 6 bases; unmatched junction bases: 6. CDR3 length: 15 residues. Here the CDR3 DNA reads TGTGCCAGCAGCTCACAGGGGGCGCTTGATGAAAAACTGTTTTTT. The encoded protein is CASSSQGALDEKLFF.

The V call is TRBV28, the J call TRBJ2-1, with TRBD2 matching over 10 bases. The V gene's germline CDR1 is MDHEN and CDR2 SYDVKM. This CDR3 is built from 16 residues. The V segment lost 4 bases and the J segment 10 bases; nucleotides outside the gene matches: 13. CDR3 residues: CASSSYSGGKGNEQFF. For the CDR3, the DNA is TGTGCCAGCAGTTCTTATAGCGGGGGGAAGGGGAACGAGCAGTTCTTC.

This rearrangement joins TRBV2 to TRBJ2-5; D remains ambiguous. This CDR3 contains 15 residues. Trimming shortened V by 0 bases and J by 1 base, and 9 bases separated the two germline ends. The germline CDR1 and CDR2 sequences are SNHLY and FYNNEI. As DNA, the CDR3 is TGTGCCAGCAGTGAAGCGCTGGGCCCCCAAGAGACCCAGTACTTC. Protein product: CASSEALGPQETQYF.

The rearrangement links TRBV4-1 to TRBJ2-7; 9 positions agree with TRBD1. Germline V gives CDR1 MGHRA, CDR2 YSYEKL. The CDR3 extends over 14 amino acids. The ends lost 4 bases at V and 3 bases at J; junction bases unmatched: 4. CDR3 nucleotides: TGCGCCAGCAGCCGGGGACAGGGAGTCTACGAGCAGTACTTC. It is translated as CASSRGQGVYEQYF.

The genes are TRBV29-1 and TRBJ2-1, with unresolved D. The CDR3 has 15 residues. Germline values: CDR1 SQVTM, CDR2 ANQGSEA. Trimming took 7 bases from V and 4 from J, leaving 20 bases between them. The CDR3 coding sequence is TGCAGCGCCCCCAGGTCCAGGCAACTTTACAATGAGCAGTTCTTC. Translating it yields CSAPRSRQLYNEQFF.

The rearrangement joins TRBV15 to TRBJ1-1; D is unclear. V dropped 0 bases and J dropped 2 bases, with 7 bases sitting between them. From germline, CDR1 is LNHNV and CDR2 YYDKDF (reference sequence). The CDR3 covers 14 residues. The CDR3 protein is CATSREAVNTEAFF. CDR3 nucleotides: TGTGCCACCAGCAGAGAGGCAGTCAACACTGAAGCTTTCTTT.

The V and J genes are TRBV6-5 and TRBJ2-2; D gene uncertain. Germline CDR1 is MNHEY and CDR2 is SVGAGI. Trimming left V 8 bases short and J 0 bases short, with 7 bases between. There are 13 residues in the CDR3. In DNA, the CDR3 is TGTGCCAGCCTTTCTTCGAACACCGGGGAGCTGTTTTTT. This translates into CASLSSNTGELFF.

The chain couples TRBV18 to TRBJ1-1; 9 nucleotides align to TRBD1. Trimming removed 5 bases from V and 5 bases from J; junction bases left unmatched: 6. The CDR3 length is 14 residues. The germline V gene encodes CDR1 KGHSH and CDR2 LQKENI. The CDR3 loop is CASSAIQGATEAFF. CDR3 coding DNA: TGTGCCAGCTCAGCTATACAGGGGGCTACTGAAGCTTTCTTT.

This chain links TRBV28 with TRBJ1-3, with D unclear. Germline V CDR1 and CDR2: MDHEN, SYDVKM. V lost 2 bases and J lost 0, with 8 bases in between. This CDR3 has 15 residues. CDR3 nucleotides: TGTGCCAGCAGTTTACGGGAACGCTCTGGAAACACCATATATTTT. This encodes CASSLRERSGNTIYF.

The chain recombines TRBV6-5 with TRBJ1-5, with TRBD1 as a possible D gene (5 bases). The V end lost 0 bases, the J end lost 5 bases, and 11 bases lay between the germline ends. CDR3 length equals 15 residues. CDR1 and CDR2 from the germline V gene are MNHEY and SVGAGI. This chain's CDR3 is CASSYSSQAYQPQHF. In DNA, the CDR3 is TGTGCCAGCAGTTACTCGTCACAGGCGTATCAGCCCCAGCATTTT.

The rearrangement joins TRBV5-1 to TRBJ2-1, with 9 bases lining up with TRBD1. J was trimmed by 8 bases and V by 6 bases; bases with no gene match: 12. CDR1 is SGHRS and CDR2 is YFSETQ in the germline V gene. The CDR3 is 15 residues long. CDR3 sequence: CASTWRDRALDEQFF. Here the CDR3 DNA reads TGCGCCAGCACCTGGAGGGACAGGGCCCTCGATGAGCAGTTCTTC.

This rearrangement joins TRBV5-6 to TRBJ1-5; D call uncertain. Trimming took 2 bases from V and 2 from J, leaving 14 bases between them. This CDR3 is 16 amino acids long. Per the germline V gene, CDR1 is SGHDT and CDR2 is YYEEEE. The CDR3 here is CASSLFSGRGNQPQHF. The CDR3 bases are TGTGCCAGCAGCTTATTTTCCGGTCGAGGCAATCAGCCCCAGCATTTT.

The chain carries TRBV4-2 and TRBJ1-1, with 9 bases fitting TRBD1. Germline loops: CDR1 LGHNA, CDR2 YNFKEQ. The CDR3 is 19 amino acids. V lost 0 bases and J lost 3; bases outside the gene matches: 14. The CDR3 reads CASSQDQGIQGAKYTEAFF. The CDR3 DNA reads as TGTGCCAGCAGCCAAGATCAGGGCATACAGGGGGCGAAGTACACTGAAGCTTTCTTT.

The chain has TRBV18 and TRBJ1-2; D possibly corresponds to TRBD1 (6 bases). Deletions cut 3 bases from V and 8 bases from J, with 19 bases between. The V gene's germline CDR1 is KGHSH and CDR2 LQKENI. The CDR3 length is 15 residues. CDR3 protein: CASSPGRGKGFGYTF. CDR3 in DNA: TGTGCCAGCTCACCGGGCAGGGGTAAAGGTTTCGGCTACACCTTC.

This chain connects TRBV28 to TRBJ2-3; TRBD2 aligns across 13 bases. V lost 6 bases and J lost 1; bases outside the gene matches: 1. From germline, CDR1 is MDHEN and CDR2 SYDVKM. CDR3 length: 15 amino acids. The CDR3 nucleotides are TGTGCCAGCAGAGGGACTAGCGGGGGCACAGATACGCAGTATTTT. This codes for CASRGTSGGTDTQYF.

The CDR3 DNA reads TGTGCCACCAGTGATTTCGGGACAGGGGGTCTTTACGAGCAGTACTTC. Translated: CATSDFGTGGLYEQYF. The chain employs TRBV24-1 and TRBJ2-7; the match to TRBD1 covers 11 bases. This CDR3 contains 16 residues. Germline assignment: CDR1 KGHDR and CDR2 SFDVKD. V gave up 1 base and J gave up 4 bases; unmatched junction bases: 5.

J is TRBJ1-1 and V is TRBV11-2; 7 bases fit TRBD1. CDR3 length: 14 amino acids. Germline CDR1 SGHAT, CDR2 FQNNGV. V lost 0 bases, J lost 10 bases, and 8 bases stayed unmatched. The CDR3 DNA follows: TGTGCCAGCAGCTTAGAGATAGGGGCAGGGGGAGCTTTCTTT. Its protein product is CASSLEIGAGGAFF.

The genes are TRBV2 and TRBJ1-5; 9 bases line up with TRBD1. Trimming removed 9 bases from V and 6 bases from J; junction bases left unmatched: 9. In germline, CDR1 is SNHLY, CDR2 FYNNEI. This CDR3 contains 14 residues. The CDR3, as DNA: TGTGCCAGTAACAGGGGGCGAGAAGGTCAGCCCCAGCATTTT. Translating it yields CASNRGREGQPQHF.

V and J are TRBV5-8 and TRBJ1-5, with 8 bases aligning to TRBD1. Germline values: CDR1 SGHTS, CDR2 YDEGEE. This CDR3 is built from 16 residues. Losses at the gene ends were 4 bases for V and 0 bases for J; bases not matched to a gene: 6. The CDR3 reads CASSTWTGYSNQPQHF. The CDR3, as DNA: TGTGCCAGCAGCACCTGGACAGGGTATAGCAATCAGCCCCAGCATTTT.

The chain couples TRBV19 to TRBJ1-5; 8 bases agree with TRBD1. The CDR3 totals 14 residues. Germline V gene data show CDR1 as LNHDA and CDR2 as SQIVND (reference sequence). With 6 bases clipped from V and 6 bases from J, the junction kept 7 bases outside the gene matches. The CDR3 nucleotides are TGTGCCAGTAGACCGGGACAGGACTTTCAGCCCCAGCATTTT. Translating it yields CASRPGQDFQPQHF.